These 9 T cell receptor beta chains were all obtained from the same sample, sequenced in a study of blood T cell repertoires in COVID-19. Sequencing was performed with immunoSEQ multiplex PCR; in TCRdb, only in-frame clones are kept and a portion is missing. The sample has some 140,000 clones; around 87% are singletons. The sequenced material came from peripheral blood. The receptors shown here come from a man aged 45-65 years with active COVID-19.

The V call is TRBV9, the J call TRBJ1-1; TRBD1 matches 7 bases. CDR1 is SGDLS, CDR2 YYNGEE, per germline. The CDR3 extends over 13 amino acids. The junction had 7 bases not matched to a gene; V was cut back by 4 bases and J by 7 bases. This chain's CDR3 is CASSHGTEVEAFF. In nucleotides, the CDR3 is TGTGCCAGCAGCCACGGGACAGAAGTTGAAGCTTTCTTT.

The genes are TRBV11-3 and TRBJ2-3; 8 bases match TRBD2. CDR3 length: 16 residues. CDR1 SGHNT and CDR2 YENEEA come from the germline V gene. With 5 bases clipped from V and 2 bases from J, the junction kept 9 bases outside the gene matches. The CDR3 DNA sequence: TGTGCCAGCAGCCTTGGGCGGGGGGCCTTCACAGATACGCAGTATTTT. The encoded protein is CASSLGRGAFTDTQYF.

This clone was recorded once. The V call is TRBV23-1, the J call TRBJ1-5; no clear D. TRBV23-1 is an ORF, with its function uncertain. This CDR3 is 12 amino acids long. V gave up 2 bases and J gave up 9 bases, with 8 bases separating them. This CDR3 is CASSQGGRPQHF. In DNA form, the CDR3 reads TGCGCCAGCAGTCAAGGAGGGCGGCCCCAGCATTTT.

The V call is TRBV6-2 or TRBV6-3, the J call TRBJ2-1; TRBD2 agrees at 8 bases. Germline assignment: CDR1 MNHEY and CDR2 SVGEGT. There are 16 residues in the CDR3. J gave up 9 bases and V 6 bases, and 16 bases lay outside the gene matches. CDR3 loop: CASSSRGLHRGGEQFF. CDR3 DNA sequence: TGTGCCAGCAGCTCCCGGGGACTCCACCGGGGGGGTGAGCAGTTCTTC.

This chain joins TRBV19 and TRBJ1-5; D gene unclear. CDR1 is LNHDA, CDR2 SQIVND, per germline (reference sequence). The CDR3 is 11 residues long. Trimming pared 4 bases from V and 9 bases from J, leaving 7 bases between. Written as DNA, the CDR3 is TGTGCCAGTAGTACGGTCCCGCCCCAGCATTTT. Protein sequence: CASSTVPPQHF.

A single count supports this clone. The chain is built from TRBV2 and TRBJ2-1; 10 bases match TRBD2. With 2 bases clipped from V and 10 bases from J, the junction kept 8 bases outside the gene matches. The CDR3 covers 15 residues. Germline CDR1 reads SNHLY; CDR2 reads FYNNEI. Written as DNA, the CDR3 is TGTGCCAGCAGTGAAAGGATAGCGGGGGGCCGGGAGCAGTTCTTC. This sequence encodes CASSERIAGGREQFF. The full variable domain, rest sourced from reference TRBV2 and TRBJ2-1, is EPEVTQTPSHQVTQMGQEVILRCVPISNHLYFYWYRQILGQKVEFLVSFYNNEISEKSEIFDDQFSVERPDGSNFTLKIRSTKLEDSAMYFCASSERIAGGREQFFGPGTRLTVL.

The chain links TRBV7-2 to TRBJ2-7; 8 bases fit TRBD2. The junction had 7 bases not matched to a gene; V was cut back by 5 bases and J by 4 bases. Germline V CDR1 and CDR2: SGHTA, FQGNSA. This CDR3 has 14 residues. CDR3 in amino acids: CASSDKRGTYEQYF. In nucleotides, the CDR3 is TGTGCCAGCAGCGACAAGCGGGGGACGTACGAGCAGTACTTC.

The chain uses TRBV29-1 and TRBJ1-4; weak D call: TRBD1 (5 bases). Looked up from germline, CDR1 is SQVTM and CDR2 is ANQGSEA. V was cut by 5 bases and J by 6 bases, with 13 bases left in between. There are 13 residues in the CDR3. The CDR3 DNA is TGCAGCGTTAGATGGCTGGGGCATGAAAAACTGTTTTTT. It codes for CSVRWLGHEKLFF.

The chain recombines TRBV19 with TRBJ2-1, with 13 bases lining up with TRBD2. This CDR3 comprises 16 residues. Germline-derived CDR1 and CDR2 are LNHDA and SQIVND (reference sequence). The V segment lost 5 bases and the J segment 9 bases; nucleotides outside the gene matches: 10. CDR3 sequence reads: CASSLGLAGAGGEQFF. CDR3 nucleotide sequence: TGTGCCAGTAGTCTCGGACTAGCGGGGGCCGGGGGTGAGCAGTTCTTC.